Below, 17 T cell receptor beta chains from the same sample are listed, as sequenced in a study of identical twins. TCRdb re-derived calls from the 5' RACE reads in MiXCR, one entry per CDR3 protein. The sample carries fewer than 250,000 distinct CDR3 sequences, around 10% recorded once. Material: memory (CD45RO+) T cells sorted from blood. These receptors all stem from a woman aged 18-30 years in good health.

This clonotype has a handful of counts. The chain employs TRBV5-1 and TRBJ2-7, with 8 bases fitting TRBD1. V lost 4 bases, J lost 6 bases, and 9 bases stayed unmatched. The CDR3 length is 14 residues. CDR1 SGHRS and CDR2 YFSETQ come from the germline V gene. CDR3 loop: CASSRGQGYSEQYF. The CDR3 DNA sequence: TGCGCCAGCAGCCGTGGACAGGGATACAGCGAGCAGTACTTC.

About this clonotype itself: One end of the junction does not line up with germline, which may come from a read error. The chain carries TRBV10-3 and TRBJ1-1; TRBD1 might be the D (6 bases). The CDR3 consists of 14 residues. Germline V gives CDR1 ENHRY, CDR2 SYGVKD. This CDR3 is CAISDTQGNAEAFF. The CDR3 nucleotides read TGTGCCATCAGTGACACGCAGGGGAACGCTGAAGCTTTCTTT.

V usage is TRBV29-1 and J usage is TRBJ2-1; D perhaps matches TRBD2 (6 bases). V was trimmed by 4 bases and J by 10 bases, leaving 14 bases between them. The CDR3 totals 12 residues. The germline gives CDR1 SQVTM, CDR2 ANQGSEA. This CDR3 is CSVARTIREQFF. The CDR3 coding sequence is TGCAGCGTTGCGAGGACTATACGGGAGCAGTTCTTC.

V and J are TRBV27 and TRBJ2-3, with D unclear. V was trimmed by 5 bases and J by 0 bases, leaving 18 bases between them. The CDR3 extends over 17 amino acids. Germline V gene sequence: CDR1 MNHEY, CDR2 SMNVEV (reference sequence). The CDR3 loop is CASSMRPWGPSTDTQYF. The CDR3 region has the DNA TGTGCCAGCAGTATGCGCCCGTGGGGTCCTAGCACAGATACGCAGTATTTT.

This clonotype was seen many times. J is TRBJ1-1 and V is TRBV5-1; a weak D match, TRBD1 (5 bases). CDR1 is SGHRS and CDR2 is YFSETQ in the germline V gene. This CDR3 spans 12 amino acids. Between the trimmed V and J ends, which lost 6 bases and 4 bases, there was a span of 10 bases. CDR3 amino acids: CASKDGGTEAFF. CDR3 DNA: TGCGCCAGCAAAGATGGGGGCACTGAAGCTTTCTTT.

There are many counts of this clonotype. The chain combines TRBV7-2 with TRBJ2-3, with 11 nucleotides matching TRBD2. Germline-derived CDR1 and CDR2 are SGHTA and FQGNSA. The CDR3 contains 15 residues. V was clipped by 5 bases and J by 6 bases; unmatched bases: 7. The CDR3 is CASSPQVAGGDTQYF. DNA for the CDR3: TGTGCCAGCAGCCCCCAGGTAGCGGGAGGGGATACGCAGTATTTT.

The chain has TRBV3-1 and TRBJ2-7; D may be TRBD1 or TRBD2 (7 bases each). Germline V lookup: CDR1 LGHDT, CDR2 YNNKEL (reference sequence). Trimming shortened V by 3 bases and J by 9 bases, and 21 bases separated the two germline ends. This CDR3 spans 15 amino acids. In DNA form, the CDR3 reads TGTGCCAGCAGCCACCGAGGGGGCGGGGGCCCCTCGCAGTACTTC. Translating it yields CASSHRGGGGPSQYF.

This clonotype was seen more than once but under ten times. The chain uses TRBV7-8 and TRBJ1-1, with TRBD1 as a possible D gene (5 bases). The germline gives CDR1 SGHVS, CDR2 FQNEAQ. V was cut by 5 bases and J by 4 bases, with 20 bases left in between. The CDR3 has 16 amino acids. As DNA, the CDR3 is TGTGCCAGCAGCCCCACCCCAGGGCAGGGCGCCACTGAAGCTTTCTTT. Its protein product is CASSPTPGQGATEAFF.

This clonotype was seen repeatedly, ten times or more. This chain links TRBV7-2 with TRBJ2-7; D is uncertain. The CDR3 loop spans 13 amino acids. V lost 5 bases, J lost 9 bases, and 17 bases lay in between. The germline V gene has CDR1 SGHTA and CDR2 FQGNSA. The CDR3 DNA follows: TGTGCCAGCAGCCCCGATACGAGCTTAGGGCAGTACTTC. This translates into CASSPDTSLGQYF.

The chain uses TRBV30 and TRBJ1-3; TRBD1 aligns across 8 bases. This CDR3 is 15 amino acids long. After removal of 2 bases from V and 2 bases from J, the junction contained 5 bases not matched to a gene. The germline V gene encodes CDR1 GTSNPN and CDR2 SVGIG (reference sequence). Here the CDR3 DNA reads TGTGCCTGGAGTAGAGGACAGGGTCCTGGAAACACCATATATTTT. It encodes CAWSRGQGPGNTIYF.

CDR3 sequence reads: CSARVIRDGANSPLHF. CDR3 sequence (DNA): TGCAGTGCTAGAGTAATCCGGGACGGGGCCAATTCACCCCTCCACTTT. The chain carries TRBV20-1 and TRBJ1-6; tentatively, D is TRBD1 (5 bases). The CDR3 has 16 residues. Germline V gene sequence: CDR1 DFQATT, CDR2 SNEGSKA (reference sequence). Trimming shortened V by 1 base and J by 7 bases, and 17 bases separated the two germline ends.

With regard to this clonotype: An end of the junction differs from the germline gene, which may be a read error. V is TRBV30 and J is TRBJ2-1; D perhaps matches TRBD2 (6 bases). The length of the CDR3 is 13 residues. Germline-derived CDR1 and CDR2 are GTSNPN and SVGIG (reference sequence). CDR3 region: CTWRTGLYNEQFF. Written as DNA, the CDR3 is TGTACCTGGAGGACGGGACTTTACAATGAGCAGTTCTTC.

Only a few counts were recorded for this clonotype. V and J are TRBV7-9 and TRBJ2-1; the match to TRBD2 covers 8 bases. The CDR3 spans 17 residues. Germline CDR1 is SEHNR and CDR2 is FQNEAQ (reference sequence). J gave up 7 bases and V 1 base, and 12 bases lay outside the gene matches. The CDR3 loop is CASSLGDGRVVTNEQFF. The CDR3 coding sequence is TGTGCCAGCAGCTTAGGGGACGGGAGGGTGGTTACGAATGAGCAGTTCTTC.

As for this clonotype: One junction end disagrees with the germline gene, perhaps due to a read error. The rearrangement joins TRBV6-2 or TRBV6-3 to TRBJ2-7; the D call may be TRBD1 or TRBD2 (5 bases each). The CDR3 has 14 residues. The V gene's germline CDR1 is MNHEY and CDR2 SVGEGT. CDR3 DNA sequence: TGTGACAGCAGTTACTGGGACGGAACCTACGAGCAGTACTTC. It yields the protein CDSSYWDGTYEQYF.

The chain couples TRBV5-1 to TRBJ1-3; 9 bases match TRBD1. Losses at the gene ends were 4 bases for V and 8 bases for J; bases not matched to a gene: 7. This CDR3 region has 14 residues. The germline V gene encodes CDR1 SGHRS and CDR2 YFSETQ. The CDR3 coding sequence is TGCGCCAGCAGCCCGGGACAGGGCGAGGACACCATATATTTT. Its translation: CASSPGQGEDTIYF.

This clonotype was seen ten or more times. One end of the junction varies from germline; a read error may be responsible. The chain is built from TRBV6-5 and TRBJ2-7, with TRBD1 identical over 7 bases. Germline-derived CDR1 and CDR2 are MNHEY and SVGAGI. The CDR3 runs to 11 residues. The CDR3 DNA reads as TGTGCCAGCAATTACAGGGGCGAGCAGTACTTC. This sequence encodes CASNYRGEQYF.

This clonotype was detected ten times or more. The rearrangement links TRBV10-3 to TRBJ1-1; weak D call: TRBD1 (5 bases). V shed 7 bases and J shed 1 base, with 13 bases lying between them. This CDR3 contains 14 residues. The germline V gene has CDR1 ENHRY and CDR2 SYGVKD. In nucleotides, the CDR3 is TGTGCCATCAAAGGGACCGACAGGAACACTGAAGCTTTCTTT. Its protein product is CAIKGTDRNTEAFF.